The 6 T cell receptor beta chains listed next were all sequenced from one sample in a study of T cell responses to AZD1222 COVID-19 vaccine. Clones were sequenced by immunoSEQ multiplex PCR, and TCRdb holds only the in-frame ones, with some missing. In the table there are 120,000 to 150,000 clones, 85% to 95% of which are singletons. The sequencing here drew on peripheral blood, taken on day 0 of MenACWY control vaccination. The receptor set was obtained from an adult in good health.

The chain combines TRBV7-8 with TRBJ1-5, with TRBD1 matching 9 bases. V gave up 5 bases and J gave up 4 bases; unmatched junction bases: 6. Germline CDR1 is SGHVS and CDR2 is FQNEAQ. The CDR3 consists of 15 residues. The CDR3 here is CASSPSGQGNQPQHF. The DNA of the CDR3 is TGTGCCAGCAGCCCCTCGGGACAGGGAAATCAGCCCCAGCATTTT.

Only a few counts were recorded for this clone. The rearrangement links TRBV28 to TRBJ1-2; 10 bases fit TRBD1. The CDR3 is made up of 13 amino acids. Germline V gene lookup returns CDR1 MDHEN and CDR2 SYDVKM. V trimming: 6 bases; J trimming: 4 bases; junction bases outside the gene matches: 2. The CDR3 is CASRGQGLYGYTF. CDR3 nucleotide sequence: TGTGCCAGCAGGGGACAGGGGCTCTATGGCTACACCTTC.

The rearrangement uses TRBV28 and TRBJ1-2; tentatively, D is TRBD1 (5 bases). This CDR3 is built from 16 residues. V was pared by 2 bases and J by 0 bases, with 13 bases between. CDR1 and CDR2 from the germline V gene are MDHEN and SYDVKM. This chain's CDR3 is CASSLAGWGSNYGYTF. CDR3 nucleotide sequence: TGTGCCAGCAGTTTAGCAGGATGGGGGTCTAACTATGGCTACACCTTC.

The genes are TRBV30 and TRBJ2-7, with 7 bases that match TRBD1. V lost 2 bases to trimming and J lost 3 bases; unmatched junction nucleotides: 7. There are 14 residues in the CDR3. CDR1 is GTSNPN and CDR2 is SVGIG in the germline V gene (reference sequence). The CDR3 is CAWSPPGQIYEQYF. CDR3 in DNA: TGTGCCTGGAGTCCTCCGGGACAGATCTACGAGCAGTACTTC. Full variable domain (rest looked up from reference TRBV30 and TRBJ2-7): SQTIHQWPATLVQPVGSPLSLECTVEGTSNPNLYWYRQAAGRGLQLLFYSVGIGQISSEVPQNLSASRPQDRQFILSSKKLLLSDSGFYLCAWSPPGQIYEQYFGPGTRLTVT.

The V gene is TRBV5-8, the J gene TRBJ1-1, with 7 bases aligning to TRBD1. Germline assignment: CDR1 SGHTS and CDR2 YDEGEE. The V segment lost 3 bases and the J segment 0 bases; nucleotides outside the gene matches: 8. The CDR3 covers 16 residues. CDR3 bases: TGTGCCAGCAGCTCATGGAGGGACAGATTGAACACTGAAGCTTTCTTT. This translates into CASSSWRDRLNTEAFF. The whole variable domain, filled in from reference TRBV5-8 and TRBJ1-1, reads EAGVTQSPTHLIKTRGQQATLRCSPISGHTSVYWYQQALGLGLQFLLWYDEGEERNRGNFPPRFSGRQFPNYSSELNVNALELEDSALYLCASSSWRDRLNTEAFFGQGTRLTVV.

The chain links TRBV4-1 to TRBJ2-1, with a weak D call TRBD1 (5 bases). CDR1 and CDR2 from the germline V gene are MGHRA and YSYEKL. Trimming took 1 base from V and 1 from J, leaving 11 bases between them. This CDR3 contains 16 residues. The CDR3 nucleotides are TGCGCCAGCAGCCAAGTGGACATGGTATCCTACAATGAGCAGTTCTTC. It is translated as CASSQVDMVSYNEQFF.